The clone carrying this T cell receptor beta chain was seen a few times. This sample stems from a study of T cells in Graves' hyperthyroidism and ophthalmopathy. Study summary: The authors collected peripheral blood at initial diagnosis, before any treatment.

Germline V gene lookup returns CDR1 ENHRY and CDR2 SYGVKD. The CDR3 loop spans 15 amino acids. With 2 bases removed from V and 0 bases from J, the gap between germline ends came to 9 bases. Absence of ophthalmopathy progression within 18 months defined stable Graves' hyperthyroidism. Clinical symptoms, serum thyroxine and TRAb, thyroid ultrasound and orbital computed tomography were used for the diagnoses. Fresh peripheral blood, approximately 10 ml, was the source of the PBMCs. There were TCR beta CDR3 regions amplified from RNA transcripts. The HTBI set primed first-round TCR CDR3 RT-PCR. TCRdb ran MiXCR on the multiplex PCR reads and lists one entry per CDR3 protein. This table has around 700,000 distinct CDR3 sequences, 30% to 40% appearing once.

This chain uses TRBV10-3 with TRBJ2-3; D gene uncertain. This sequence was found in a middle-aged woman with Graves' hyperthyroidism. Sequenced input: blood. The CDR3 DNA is TGTGCCATCAGTGAGCGGTATAGCAGCACAGATACGCAGTATTTT. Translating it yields CAISERYSSTDTQYF.